This TCR beta chain came from a study of blood T cell repertoires in COVID-19. Study-level information: Italy, Spain and the United States were the sources of the convalescent and acute COVID-19 samples. Sample material is recorded as cDNA or gDNA derived from T cells, B-cell-depleted T cells, or PBMCs.

Germline loops: CDR1 MNHEY, CDR2 SVGAGI. The CDR3 is 15 amino acids. V was shortened by 1 base and J by 0 bases, with 4 bases between the two germline ends. As processed by the authors: It was from reference gene primer amplification that nucleated cell counts were estimated. Produced via immunoSEQ multiplex PCR; TCRdb's table is partial and in-frame only. Clone size and V and J calls were adopted from that table, with D and trimming inferred from the DNA. The table includes approximately 170,000 clones, 80% to 90% detected once. The V gene is TRBV6-5, the J gene TRBJ2-6; D is uncertain. Sequencing was done on a sample of peripheral blood. This clonotype was sampled from a man aged 25 to 40 with acute or convalescent COVID-19. The DNA for the CDR3 is TGTGCCAGCAGTTACTTCCGCTCTGGGGCCAACGTCCTGACTTTC. Its protein is CASSYFRSGANVLTF.